This T cell receptor (beta chain) appears in the sequencing data of a study of human T cells and chemical hapten exposure (dated by TCRdb to the early 2020s). The study in broad terms: Libraries were combined into a pool for sequencing, and differences in TCR yield between samples came mainly from small differences in library volumes within the pool. The study tracked peripheral blood TCR repertoire changes in vivo during primary and secondary sensitization to the hapten diphenylcyclopropenone (DPC) in alopecia patients. Each blood RNA sample was used to sequence both TCR alpha and TCR beta chains. Findings and caveats that apply to the study as a whole: No change with DPC sensitization was found in the number of TCRs above 1 in 1000 frequency, and no evidence of global repertoire structure alterations was found. Repeated subsampling changed both the strength of the expansion versus patch-test correlation and the threshold at which that correlation became significant.

This clonotype was seen repeatedly, ten times or more. Which antigen it targets is not known. Per-base quality was not reported, and no clone a single base away is much larger than it. Library preparation was by 5' RACE. The instrument given in TCRdb is Illumina MiSeq. During library preparation, unique molecular identifiers were attached to individual cDNA molecules so that TCRs could be counted in a quantitative, reproducible way. The original methods were these. The median number of TCRs per sample was roughly 94,000, ranging from roughly 20,000 to 700,000. The Decombinator software suite was used to annotate V, J and CDR3 in the TCR reads. Every sample was subsampled to the same number of TCRs (28,000) for the PS versus PT1 abundance plots. Expanded TCRs were defined as absent before sensitization and observed at least eight times at the 2-week time point. TCRdb trimmed the raw reads at Q25, called clones with MiXCR and kept productive beta chains. Each CDR3 protein appears once, grouped with its most common genes and DNA. TCRdb, not the authors, supplied the V and J calls. The sample yields about 140,000 distinct CDR3 sequences; around 4.4% were counted once. Over 1.3% of the sample belongs to the ten largest clones.

The junction shows trimming of 5 bases on V and 0 bases on J, plus 8 bases between the germline ends. According to the germline V gene, CDR1 reads SGHTA and CDR2 reads FQGNSA. Including cysteine and phenylalanine, the CDR3 has 14 amino acids. Just CDR3 DNA is preserved here, 42 bases in frame from base 1. Unfractionated whole blood was collected in Tempus Blood RNA tubes, and total RNA was extracted from that blood. About 5 healthy volunteers served as TCR sequencing controls and were bled at day 0, 2 weeks and 6 weeks. The rearranged chain carries TRBV7-2 and TRBJ1-3; the D gene is unclear. The TCR was taken from a female donor in good health. The nucleotide sequence reads TGTGCCAGCAGCCCGCCGGGCTCTGGAAACACCATATATTTT. Its protein reads: CASSPPGSGNTIYF.